Following are 31 T cell receptor beta chains from one sample sequenced in a study of T cell repertoires in cytomegalovirus infection (dated by TCRdb to the late 2010s). The sequencer was an Illumina HiSeq 1500. Starting from the raw public reads, TCRdb applied fastp trimming at Q25, assembled clones with MiXCR and retained in-frame beta chains. Identical CDR3 proteins give one entry, which carries the most common genes and DNA. The sample table contains about 350,000 distinct CDR3 sequences; only one count was recorded for nearly 35% of them. Clones ranked in the top ten supply approximately 15% of the sample. The antigens for these receptors are not known. Taken with the paper, the label for treatment or condition translates to: in vitro stimulation with specific CMV peptide epitopes to enrich CMV-specific T cells. The sample was cultured PBMCs, taken from culture after CMV antigen stimulation. Receptor source: a human donor in good health (CMV status not recorded). Some clones in this sample may be carry-over from other donors' samples.

Turning to this clonotype: One end of the junction varies from germline; a read error may be responsible. The rearrangement uses TRBV11-2 and TRBJ2-3; no clear D gene. CDR3 length equals 12 residues. Germline V gene sequence: CDR1 SGHAT, CDR2 FQNNGV. The CDR3 here is CASGLPADTQYF. In DNA, the CDR3 is TGTGCCAGCGGCTTACCTGCAGATACGCAGTATTTT. The full variable domain, rest sourced from reference TRBV11-2 and TRBJ2-3, is EAGVAQSPRYKIIEKRQSVAFWCNPISGHATLYWYQQILGQGPKLLIQFQNNGVVDDSQLPKDRFSAERLKGVDSTLKIQPAKLEDSAVYLCASGLPADTQYFGPGTRLTVL.

The chain employs TRBV7-3 and TRBJ2-5, with 7 bases aligning to TRBD1. Germline loops: CDR1 SGHTA, CDR2 FQGTGA. Unmatched junction bases numbered 5, after V lost 6 bases and J lost 4 bases. CDR3 length: 13 residues. CDR3 region: CASSRQGTETQYF. CDR3 coding DNA: TGTGCCAGCAGTCGACAGGGAACAGAGACCCAGTACTTC.

Note on this clonotype: Sequence at one end of the junction differs from germline and may be a read error. CDR3 nucleotides: TGTGGCAGTAGTATTCAGGGTCGTGCAGATACGCAGTATTTT. Its translation is CGSSIQGRADTQYF. The V and J genes are TRBV19 and TRBJ2-3; D is possibly TRBD1 (5 bases). This CDR3 contains 14 residues. Germline CDR1 is LNHDA and CDR2 is SQIVND (reference sequence).

This clonotype was counted between two and nine times. This chain connects TRBV6-1 to TRBJ2-7; no reliable D call. With 4 bases removed from V and 3 bases from J, the gap between germline ends came to 16 bases. Germline V gene data show CDR1 as MNHNS and CDR2 as SASEGT. The CDR3 runs to 15 residues. CDR3 protein: CASSGQARVSYEQYF. The CDR3 region has the DNA TGTGCCAGCAGTGGTCAGGCCCGGGTTAGCTACGAGCAGTACTTC.

The chain couples TRBV7-6 to TRBJ2-1; TRBD2 aligns across 13 bases. Germline values: CDR1 SGHVS, CDR2 FNYEAQ. With 0 bases clipped from V and 7 bases from J, the junction kept 9 bases outside the gene matches. CDR3 length: 18 amino acids. The CDR3 DNA follows: TGTGCCAGCAGCTTAGCTACTAGCGGGAGGGCCCCACGGAATGAGCAGTTCTTC. This codes for CASSLATSGRAPRNEQFF.

In its sample, this clonotype was seen a few times. The genes are TRBV29-1 and TRBJ1-2; no clear D gene. The germline V gene encodes CDR1 SQVTM and CDR2 ANQGSEA. V lost 4 bases to trimming and J lost 1 base, with 7 bases between them. CDR3 length equals 12 residues. The chain's CDR3 is CSVVEGNYGYTF. The CDR3 DNA reads TGCAGCGTTGTTGAGGGTAACTATGGCTACACCTTC. The full variable domain, its missing parts supplied by reference TRBV29-1 and TRBJ1-2, is SAVISQKPSRDICQRGTSLTIQCQVDSQVTMMFWYRQQPGQSLTLIATANQGSEATYESGFVIDKFPISRPNLTFSTLTVSNMSPEDSSIYLCSVVEGNYGYTFGSGTRLTVV.

J is TRBJ2-5 and V is TRBV7-2; 12 bases fit TRBD2. J gave up 3 bases and V 1 base, and 6 bases lay outside the gene matches. The CDR3 is 17 residues long. Germline CDR1 reads SGHTA; CDR2 reads FQGNSA. CDR3 coding DNA: TGTGCCAGCAGCTTAGAACGGACTAGCGGGGTGGAAGAGACCCAGTACTTC. Amino acid sequence: CASSLERTSGVEETQYF.

This clonotype was seen a few times. The chain recombines TRBV6-1 with TRBJ1-5, with D uncertain. This CDR3 contains 15 residues. V shed 2 bases and J shed 2 bases, with 10 bases lying between them. Germline-derived CDR1 and CDR2 are MNHNS and SASEGT. Written as DNA, the CDR3 is TGTGCCAGCAGTGAACAAGGGCTAGGCAATCAGCCCCAGCATTTT. Translation: CASSEQGLGNQPQHF.

In its sample, this clonotype was seen once. The J gene is TRBJ2-3, the V gene TRBV19, with D hard to call. V lost 3 bases and J 2 bases, leaving 15 bases between the germline ends. The CDR3 has 16 residues. Per germline, CDR1 LNHDA and CDR2 SQIVND (reference sequence). The CDR3 bases are TGTGCCAGTAGTATGAGGAACGTAGACCACACAGATACGCAGTATTTT. This translates into CASSMRNVDHTDTQYF. The variable domain in full, completed from reference TRBV19 and TRBJ2-3, reads DGGITQSPKYLFRKEGQNVTLSCEQNLNHDAMYWYRQDPGQGLRLIYYSQIVNDFQKGDIAEGYSVSREKKESFPLTVTSAQKNPTAFYLCASSMRNVDHTDTQYFGPGTRLTVL.

This rearrangement joins TRBV27 to TRBJ2-1, with 9 bases that match TRBD2. The CDR3 has 16 residues. V gave up 5 bases and J gave up 10 bases; unmatched junction bases: 15. CDR1 and CDR2 from the germline V gene are MNHEY and SMNVEV (reference sequence). The CDR3 is CASSPILVSGSNEQFF. CDR3 coding DNA: TGTGCCAGCAGTCCGATTTTGGTTAGCGGGAGCAACGAGCAGTTCTTC.

Many counts were recorded for this clonotype. V gene TRBV6-2 or TRBV6-3 combines with J gene TRBJ2-1, with 12 bases aligning to TRBD2. The J segment lost 4 bases and the V segment lost 7 bases, leaving 14 bases of the junction unmatched. CDR1 and CDR2 (germline): MNHEY, SVGEGT. CDR3 length: 18 amino acids. Written as DNA, the CDR3 is TGTGCCAGCACTACTCGGACTAGCGGGGCTCCCCGATACAATGAGCAGTTCTTC. It codes for CASTTRTSGAPRYNEQFF.

The genes are TRBV7-9 and TRBJ2-7; D is unclear. Per the germline V gene, CDR1 is SEHNR and CDR2 is FQNEAQ (reference sequence). The CDR3 extends over 14 amino acids. The V and J ends lost 0 bases and 10 bases respectively, with 16 bases between them. The CDR3 nucleotides are TGTGCCAGCAGCTTAGCGGTGGGAAGGTTTACTCAGTACTTC. It is translated as CASSLAVGRFTQYF.

This clonotype was seen only a few times. V usage is TRBV4-3 and J usage is TRBJ2-6; weak D call: TRBD1 (6 bases). This CDR3 is built from 17 residues. Germline loops: CDR1 LGHNA, CDR2 YSLEER. Trimming left V 4 bases short and J 0 bases short, with 13 bases between. The CDR3 loop reads CASSLSGVSSGANVLTF. DNA for the CDR3: TGCGCCAGCAGCCTCTCAGGGGTTAGCTCTGGGGCCAACGTCCTGACTTTC.

The gene calls are TRBV15 and TRBJ1-5; no definite D call. V lost 5 bases and J 4 bases, leaving 15 bases between the germline ends. The CDR3 is 15 residues long. Per the germline V gene, CDR1 is LNHNV and CDR2 is YYDKDF (reference sequence). CDR3 nucleotides: TGTGCCACCAGCTCGGGAGCAGAATGGAATCAGCCCCAGCATTTT. It yields the protein CATSSGAEWNQPQHF.

This clonotype was picked up a small number of times. The chain uses TRBV20-1 and TRBJ1-5; D unclear. The CDR3 loop spans 12 amino acids. Trimming removed 3 bases at V and 1 base at J, with 4 bases between. Per the germline V gene, CDR1 is DFQATT and CDR2 is SNEGSKA (reference sequence). CDR3 region: CSARFSNQPQHF. CDR3 nucleotide sequence: TGCAGTGCTAGGTTCAGCAATCAGCCCCAGCATTTT.

This chain links TRBV7-9 with TRBJ1-1, with D possibly matching TRBD1 (5 bases). This CDR3 region has 16 residues. Germline values: CDR1 SEHNR, CDR2 FQNEAQ (reference sequence). V lost 5 bases to trimming and J lost 3 bases, with 19 bases between them. The CDR3 loop reads CASSLWGGASDTEAFF. As DNA, the CDR3 is TGTGCCAGCAGCCTATGGGGCGGGGCGTCGGACACTGAAGCTTTCTTT.

The CDR3 protein is CASSLSGGRDGYTF. The CDR3 DNA reads TGTGCCAGCAGTTTATCGGGCGGAAGAGACGGCTACACCTTC. This rearrangement joins TRBV27 to TRBJ1-2, with D hard to call. With 0 bases removed from V and 8 bases from J, the gap between germline ends came to 13 bases. The CDR3 has 14 amino acids. Germline values: CDR1 MNHEY, CDR2 SMNVEV (reference sequence).

This sequence joins TRBV6-5 and TRBJ2-1; no firm D call. The CDR3 extends over 16 amino acids. CDR1 and CDR2 (germline): MNHEY, SVGAGI. V gave up 1 base and J gave up 0 bases, with 10 bases separating them. The CDR3 region is CASSYYSGSSYNEQFF. The DNA of the CDR3 is TGTGCCAGCAGTTACTATTCGGGTTCCTCCTACAATGAGCAGTTCTTC.

The V and J genes are TRBV5-4 and TRBJ2-1; D perhaps matches TRBD1 (7 bases). CDR1 and CDR2 from the germline V gene are SGHNT and YYREEE (reference sequence). Trimming took 0 bases from V and 6 from J, leaving 16 bases between them. This CDR3 region has 16 residues. CDR3: CASSLGQTRGPNEQFF. DNA for the CDR3: TGTGCCAGCAGCTTGGGCCAGACTAGGGGGCCCAATGAGCAGTTCTTC.

This clonotype was counted many times. V gene TRBV4-3 combines with J gene TRBJ2-1, with D perhaps being TRBD1 or TRBD2 (5 bases each). The germline V gene encodes CDR1 LGHNA and CDR2 YSLEER. The CDR3 runs 16 residues. The V and J ends lost 4 bases and 5 bases respectively, with 18 bases between them. CDR3 nucleotides: TGCGCCAGCAGCCCCGTCGGGGCGAACGAGAACAATGAGCAGTTCTTC. This translates into CASSPVGANENNEQFF.

The chain carries TRBV28 and TRBJ2-7; tentatively, D is TRBD1 (7 bases). Per germline, CDR1 MDHEN and CDR2 SYDVKM. The CDR3 runs 16 residues. V was clipped by 5 bases and J by 0 bases, with 17 bases between them. CDR3 coding DNA: TGTGCCAGCAGTCTCAGGGGGGCTGTACGCTCCTACGAGCAGTACTTC. Amino acids: CASSLRGAVRSYEQYF. Full variable domain (missing parts from reference TRBV28 and TRBJ2-7): DVKVTQSSRYLVKRTGEKVFLECVQDMDHENMFWYRQDPGLGLRLIYFSYDVKMKEKGDIPEGYSVSREKKERFSLILESASTNQTSMYLCASSLRGAVRSYEQYFGPGTRLTVT.

This chain connects TRBV12-3 or TRBV12-4 to TRBJ2-3; either TRBD1 or TRBD2 may fit D (5 bases each). This CDR3 has 15 amino acids. V was shortened by 6 bases and J by 1 base, with 14 bases between the two germline ends. As DNA, the CDR3 is TGTGCCAGCAGCCACTATAGGGGAGGCACAGATACGCAGTATTTT. This sequence encodes CASSHYRGGTDTQYF.

This clonotype was seen only a few times. The chain is built from TRBV7-9 and TRBJ1-4; D is perhaps TRBD1 (6 bases). In germline, CDR1 is SEHNR, CDR2 FQNEAQ (reference sequence). V lost 3 bases and J lost 16, with 15 bases in between. The CDR3 runs to 12 residues. Here the CDR3 DNA reads TGTGCCAGCAGCTTCCCCCGCGGACAGAAGTTTTTT. It encodes CASSFPRGQKFF. Looking up the rest from reference TRBV7-9 and TRBJ1-4 gives the full variable domain: DTGVSQNPRHKITKRGQNVTFRCDPISEHNRLYWYRQTLGQGPEFLTYFQNEAQLEKSRLLSDRFSAERPKGSFSTLEIQRTEQGDSAMYLCASSFPRGQKFFGSGTQLSVL.

This clonotype appeared a few times. This chain uses TRBV7-9 with TRBJ2-1; 9 bases fit TRBD2. V shed 5 bases, J shed 5 bases, and the junction held 10 bases outside the gene matches. The germline V gene has CDR1 SEHNR and CDR2 FQNEAQ (reference sequence). There are 16 residues in the CDR3. CDR3 loop: CASSPARASGNNEQFF. The CDR3 region has the DNA TGTGCCAGCAGCCCCGCGCGGGCTAGCGGGAACAATGAGCAGTTCTTC.

This clonotype was detected a few times. The J gene is TRBJ2-7, the V gene TRBV20-1; D unresolved. V lost 6 bases, J lost 3 bases, and 6 bases lay in between. Looked up from germline, CDR1 is DFQATT and CDR2 is SNEGSKA (reference sequence). CDR3 length equals 10 residues. The CDR3 is CSAPIYEQYF. The CDR3 DNA sequence: TGCAGTGCGCCTATCTACGAGCAGTACTTC.

The chain is built from TRBV6-8 and TRBJ2-1; D is possibly TRBD2 (5 bases). CDR1 and CDR2 (germline): MNHGY, SAAAGT. Trimming took 0 bases from V and 13 from J, leaving 16 bases between them. This CDR3 is built from 14 residues. This chain's CDR3 is CASSYSRVVELQFF. The CDR3 DNA reads TGTGCCAGCAGTTACTCGAGGGTCGTAGAACTTCAGTTCTTC.

V is TRBV27 and J is TRBJ2-1; D may be TRBD1 (7 bases). The V gene's germline CDR1 is MNHEY and CDR2 SMNVEV (reference sequence). Trimming cost V 7 bases and J 0 bases, with 16 bases left between them. This CDR3 has 16 amino acids. The CDR3, as DNA: TGTGCCAGCAAAGAATCAGGGGGGAGCTCCTACAATGAGCAGTTCTTC. Encoded protein: CASKESGGSSYNEQFF.

This clonotype was counted between two and nine times. The chain recombines TRBV12-3 or TRBV12-4 with TRBJ1-2; 7 bases match TRBD1. The CDR3 runs to 15 residues. V lost 5 bases to trimming and J lost 0 bases; unmatched junction nucleotides: 6. CDR3: CASSDPGQSNYGYTF. The CDR3 coding sequence is TGTGCCAGCAGTGACCCGGGACAGTCTAACTATGGCTACACCTTC.

The V gene is TRBV11-2, the J gene TRBJ1-1; D call uncertain. The germline V gene encodes CDR1 SGHAT and CDR2 FQNNGV. V was cut by 3 bases and J by 3 bases, with 8 bases left in between. The CDR3 sequence is 13 residues long. The chain's CDR3 is CASSFKRDTEAFF. In nucleotides, the CDR3 is TGTGCCAGCAGCTTTAAGAGGGACACTGAAGCTTTCTTT. The full variable domain, its missing parts supplied by reference TRBV11-2 and TRBJ1-1, is EAGVAQSPRYKIIEKRQSVAFWCNPISGHATLYWYQQILGQGPKLLIQFQNNGVVDDSQLPKDRFSAERLKGVDSTLKIQPAKLEDSAVYLCASSFKRDTEAFFGQGTRLTVV.

In this sample, this clonotype turned up a few times. The genes are TRBV20-1 and TRBJ1-4; TRBD1 matches 7 bases. Trimming removed 0 bases from V and 7 bases from J; junction bases left unmatched: 5. Germline V CDR1 and CDR2: DFQATT, SNEGSKA (reference sequence). This CDR3 comprises 14 residues. The chain's CDR3 is CSARDNRGSEKLFF. In DNA, the CDR3 is TGCAGTGCTAGAGATAACAGGGGCAGTGAAAAACTGTTTTTT.

The chain has TRBV5-6 and TRBJ2-7; 7 bases align to TRBD2. Trimming removed 2 bases from V and 2 bases from J; junction bases left unmatched: 7. The germline V gene has CDR1 SGHDT and CDR2 YYEEEE. CDR3 length equals 15 residues. The CDR3 spells CASSFGTTSAYEQYF. In nucleotides, the CDR3 is TGTGCCAGCAGCTTCGGAACCACTAGCGCCTACGAGCAGTACTTC. The whole variable domain, filled in from reference TRBV5-6 and TRBJ2-7, reads DAGVTQSPTHLIKTRGQQVTLRCSPKSGHDTVSWYQQALGQGPQFIFQYYEEEERQRGNFPDRFSGHQFPNYSSELNVNALLLGDSALYLCASSFGTTSAYEQYFGPGTRLTVT.